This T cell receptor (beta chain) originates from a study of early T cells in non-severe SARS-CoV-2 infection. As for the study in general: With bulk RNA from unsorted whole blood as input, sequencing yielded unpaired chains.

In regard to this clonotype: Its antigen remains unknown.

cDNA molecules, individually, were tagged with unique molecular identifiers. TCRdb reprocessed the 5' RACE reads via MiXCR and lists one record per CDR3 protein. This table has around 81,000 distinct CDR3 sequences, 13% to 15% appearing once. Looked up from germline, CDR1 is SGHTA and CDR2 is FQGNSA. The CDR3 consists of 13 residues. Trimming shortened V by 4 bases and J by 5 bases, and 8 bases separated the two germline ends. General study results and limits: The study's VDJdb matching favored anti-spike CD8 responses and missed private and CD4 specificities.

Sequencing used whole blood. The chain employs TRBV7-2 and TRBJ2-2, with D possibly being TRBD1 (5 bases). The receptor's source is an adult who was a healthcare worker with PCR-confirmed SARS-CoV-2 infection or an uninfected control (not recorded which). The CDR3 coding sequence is TGTGCCAGCAGCTCGCGACAGACCGGGGAGCTGTTTTTT. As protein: CASSSRQTGELFF.